Reported below is one TCR beta chain. It has no known antigen specificity. No much larger clonotype is one base removed from it; base qualities were not supplied. The donors were healthy, HIV-negative adults who had no recently reported acute infections or vaccinations. Every donor was a Caucasian adult living in Nashville, Tennessee, USA. For unsorted samples, tens of millions of PBMCs were counted and genomic DNA was extracted with the QIAamp DNA Blood Mini kit. Blood was obtained by leukapheresis, after which PBMCs were separated by Ficoll-Histopaque density gradient centrifugation and cryopreserved in liquid nitrogen vapor phase. These data belong to a study of shared clonotypes between healthy human individuals (dated by TCRdb to the early 2020s). With respect to the entire study: The cohort included three men and a couple of women between 18 and 49 years of age. Blood TCR repertoires of four to six healthy adults were deeply sequenced to estimate repertoire size and the extent of clonotype sharing between individuals. To increase sequencing depth and limit assay-specific biases, different laboratories used diverse techniques to prepare libraries and sequence TCR repertoires. Between about 0.8 and 9 billion PBMCs per donor were obtained by leukapheresis. Study-wide findings and limitations: The genetic and exposure-history diversity represented was limited by the small number of donors. Based on pairwise subsampling, the degree of clonotype sharing among donors was expected to be affected by sequencing depth. Sampling was limited to blood, and TCR repertoires in tissue likely differ from TCR repertoires in blood.

In the germline V gene (reference sequence), CDR1 corresponds to SEHNR and CDR2 to FQNEAQ. Counted from cysteine to phenylalanine, this CDR3 has 15 amino acids. Of the read, only the CDR3 DNA is kept; its 45 bases are in frame from base 1. V ends up 2 bases short and J 4 bases short, with an unmatched junction base count of 6. Using the deep immunoSEQ assay, TCR CDR3 regions were amplified from genomic DNA by multiplex PCR. Extracted genomic DNA from each cell subset was spread evenly across all wells of several immunoSEQ 96-well plates, with each plate serving as a replicate. For unsorted PBMC, around 290 ng of genomic DNA, equivalent to about 30,000 T cell genomes, went into each replicate PCR. Genomic DNA from unsorted PBMC was sequenced over ten immunoSEQ deep assay plates. Purified libraries were quantified with a Qubit 3.0 fluorometer, sized on a Bioanalyzer 2100, and re-quantified with the KAPA Library Quantification kit. Each immunoSEQ 96-well plate was sequenced on its own single-read 150-cycle Illumina NextSeq 550 flow cell. The paper's processing steps were these. Because the immunoSEQ output included only junctional sequences and no quality scores, the filtering could not be the same as the filtering used for full-length reads. To assign V/J genes and CDR3, sequences were annotated using PyIR, a Python wrapper for IgBLAST v1.9, with IMGT germline references. Reads were removed for weak V/J assignments (E-value above 1e-6), missing CDR3, stop codons, out-of-frame junctions, or ambiguous translated residues. V3J clonotypes were defined by identical inferred V gene, J gene, and CDR3 amino acid sequence. The percentage overlap between two repertoires was calculated by dividing the number of shared unique clonotypes by the size of the smaller repertoire. Richness of each repertoire was evaluated using RTK rarefaction, the Chao1 estimator, and Recon v2.1 estimates of unobserved clonotypes. The table was pulled from immuneACCESS by TCRdb, which kept in-frame rearrangements only. Such tables lose some clones; where checked, under half of the loss comes from unresolved V genes, and the rest has no known cause. V and J calls and clone size are copied from that table; D and trimming were computed from the DNA. The sample contains 450,000 to 500,000 clones, 78% of them found a single time. The top ten constitute approximately 12% of the sample.

The sequence is built from TRBV7-9 and TRBJ1-2, with 8 bases matching TRBD1. The clonotype was recovered from a woman between 40 and 50 years old in good health. Some clones in this sample may be carry-over from other donors' samples. Source material: PBMCs. The CDR3 is CASSLNSGTGYGYTF. The DNA sequence is given as TGTGCCAGCAGCTTAAATTCCGGGACAGGCTATGGCTACACCTTC.